The 16 T cell receptor beta chains below come from one sample, sequenced in a study of blood T cell repertoires in COVID-19. The table came from immunoSEQ multiplex PCR; TCRdb's copy has only in-frame clones and leaves some out. The sample lists some 190,000 clones; over 75% were seen once. The sequencing sample was made of peripheral blood. These receptors were collected from a person aged 70 to 85 with COVID-19, enrolled during active disease.

This clone was counted once. The chain combines TRBV6-6 with TRBJ1-2; 8 nucleotides agree with TRBD1. V shed 6 bases, J shed 8 bases, and the junction held 8 bases outside the gene matches. Germline values: CDR1 MNHNY, CDR2 SVGAGI (reference sequence). This CDR3 has 13 amino acids. The CDR3 spells CASSLGQATGYTF. In nucleotides, the CDR3 is TGTGCCAGCAGCCTGGGACAGGCGACAGGCTACACCTTC.

J is TRBJ2-7 and V is TRBV4-2, with D possibly being TRBD2 (6 bases). V gave up 6 bases and J gave up 4 bases, with 16 bases separating them. Germline V gives CDR1 LGHNA, CDR2 YNFKEQ. CDR3 length: 14 amino acids. The CDR3 reads CASSPTRFSYEQYF. DNA of the CDR3: TGTGCCAGCAGTCCGACTAGGTTTTCGTACGAGCAGTACTTC.

J is TRBJ2-3 and V is TRBV29-1, with a possible D match to TRBD2 (6 bases). CDR3 length: 16 amino acids. Germline CDR1 reads SQVTM; CDR2 reads ANQGSEA. The germline V and J ends were trimmed by 6 bases and 3 bases, with 22 bases remaining between them. As DNA, the CDR3 is TGCAGCGTCCTCAATCGCGGTCGGGGGATAACAGATACGCAGTATTTT. It translates to CSVLNRGRGITDTQYF.

This sequence joins TRBV7-8 and TRBJ1-1; D ambiguous. The CDR3 runs to 16 residues. Germline loops: CDR1 SGHVS, CDR2 FQNEAQ. V lost 2 bases and J lost 1, with 14 bases in between. Here the CDR3 reads CASSLLGGQTNTEAFF. The CDR3 DNA sequence: TGTGCCAGCAGCTTATTGGGTGGGCAGACGAACACTGAAGCTTTCTTT.

This clone came up a few times. This chain uses TRBV7-9 with TRBJ1-2, with TRBD1 matching over 7 bases. The CDR3 consists of 14 residues. The V gene's germline CDR1 is SEHNR and CDR2 FQNEAQ (reference sequence). V trimming: 5 bases; J trimming: 5 bases; junction bases outside the gene matches: 8. The CDR3 sequence: CASSPKTGVYGYTF. The CDR3 DNA reads as TGTGCCAGCAGCCCAAAAACAGGGGTATATGGCTACACCTTC. Based on the CDR3 plus reference TRBV7-9 and TRBJ1-2, the full variable domain is DTGVSQNPRHKITKRGQNVTFRCDPISEHNRLYWYRQTLGQGPEFLTYFQNEAQLEKSRLLSDRFSAERPKGSFSTLEIQRTEQGDSAMYLCASSPKTGVYGYTFGSGTRLTVV.

The V gene is TRBV5-1, the J gene TRBJ2-2; 9 nucleotides align to TRBD2. Germline V gene lookup returns CDR1 SGHRS and CDR2 YFSETQ. The V and J ends lost 3 bases and 2 bases, in that order; junction bases with no gene match: 17. The CDR3 runs to 20 residues. The CDR3 is CASSSGLLAGIARNTGELFF. The CDR3, as DNA: TGCGCCAGCAGCTCCGGCCTGCTAGCGGGAATTGCAAGAAACACCGGGGAGCTGTTTTTT.

The V gene is TRBV5-6, the J gene TRBJ1-1, with 11 bases fitting TRBD1. This CDR3 comprises 15 residues. Germline CDR1 reads SGHDT; CDR2 reads YYEEEE. J gave up 5 bases and V 5 bases, and 8 bases lay outside the gene matches. Here the CDR3 DNA reads TGTGCCAGCAGTACGAGGGACAGGGGGGTAACTGAAGCTTTCTTT. Amino acids: CASSTRDRGVTEAFF.

This rearrangement joins TRBV7-2 to TRBJ2-7; 7 bases match TRBD2. CDR3 size: 15 residues. Germline CDR1 SGHTA, CDR2 FQGNSA. Trimming took 3 bases from V and 0 from J; bases not matched to a gene: 5. CDR3 sequence: CASSFGAGDSYEQYF. The CDR3 region has the DNA TGTGCCAGCAGCTTTGGGGCGGGGGACTCCTACGAGCAGTACTTC.

The gene calls are TRBV5-1 and TRBJ2-3, with 7 positions matching TRBD2. Losses at the gene ends were 4 bases for V and 1 base for J; bases not matched to a gene: 6. There are 15 residues in the CDR3. Germline-derived CDR1 and CDR2 are SGHRS and YFSETQ. CDR3 protein: CASSRSSGGTDTQYF. The DNA for the CDR3 is TGCGCCAGCAGCCGGTCGAGCGGGGGCACAGATACGCAGTATTTT.

The chain combines TRBV5-4 with TRBJ2-1; 12 bases match TRBD2. The V gene's germline CDR1 is SGHNT and CDR2 YYREEE (reference sequence). The CDR3 contains 14 residues. Trimming cost V 4 bases and J 9 bases; bases outside gene matches: 5. The DNA for the CDR3 is TGTGCCAGCAGCCAAGTGACTAGCGGGAGTGAGCAGTTCTTC. This encodes CASSQVTSGSEQFF.

This clone was counted once. The chain carries TRBV7-8 and TRBJ1-2; 7 bases align to TRBD1. Germline V gene sequence: CDR1 SGHVS, CDR2 FQNEAQ. The CDR3 runs to 13 residues. Trimming took 2 bases from V and 6 from J; bases not matched to a gene: 3. The DNA for the CDR3 is TGTGCCAGCAGCTTACAGGGGGGCGATGGCTACACCTTC. Encoded protein: CASSLQGGDGYTF.

In its sample, this clone was seen a few times. This sequence joins TRBV6-4 and TRBJ2-3; 9 nucleotides align to TRBD2. V dropped 2 bases and J dropped 8; count of bases not matched to a gene: 5. The CDR3 runs 14 residues. Germline V gene sequence: CDR1 MRHNA, CDR2 SNTAGT. The CDR3 spells CASSDPGLASTQYF. DNA of the CDR3: TGTGCCAGCAGTGACCCGGGACTAGCCTCTACGCAGTATTTT.

This CDR3 is CASRRGLQETQYF. The CDR3 DNA sequence: TGTGCCAGCAGGCGGGGCCTCCAAGAGACCCAGTACTTC. This chain uses TRBV2 with TRBJ2-5; D perhaps matches TRBD2 (6 bases). This CDR3 contains 13 residues. V dropped 6 bases and J dropped 1 base, with 9 bases sitting between them. Germline V CDR1 and CDR2: SNHLY, FYNNEI.

V and J are TRBV5-1 and TRBJ2-2; D gene unclear. Germline V gene sequence: CDR1 SGHRS, CDR2 YFSETQ. The CDR3 spans 11 residues. V lost 0 bases to trimming and J lost 9 bases, with 3 bases between them. CDR3 bases: TGCGCCAGCAGCTTGGACAGGGAGCTGTTTTTT. Protein sequence: CASSLDRELFF. The complete variable domain, with remaining parts taken from reference TRBV5-1 and TRBJ2-2, reads KAGVTQTPRYLIKTRGQQVTLSCSPISGHRSVSWYQQTPGQGLQFLFEYFSETQRNKGNFPGRFSGRQFSNSRSEMNVSTLELGDSALYLCASSLDRELFFGEGSRLTVL.

V usage is TRBV28 and J usage is TRBJ1-5; D uncertain. V was trimmed by 5 bases and J by 5 bases, leaving 16 bases between them. Germline assignment: CDR1 MDHEN and CDR2 SYDVKM. The CDR3 length is 15 residues. This chain's CDR3 is CASSKNPTRDQPQHF. CDR3 coding DNA: TGTGCCAGCAGTAAAAATCCGACCCGGGATCAGCCCCAGCATTTT.

This clone was seen once. The V gene is TRBV7-8, the J gene TRBJ2-5, with 7 bases matching TRBD1. After removal of 2 bases from V and 7 bases from J, the junction contained 13 bases not matched to a gene. Germline V gene data show CDR1 as SGHVS and CDR2 as FQNEAQ. The CDR3 totals 16 residues. CDR3 sequence (DNA): TGTGCCAGCAGCTTAAGGCCCTGGGACAGCCAGCGGACCCAGTACTTC. Translating it yields CASSLRPWDSQRTQYF.